This T cell receptor beta chain derives from a study of T cells in localized non-small cell lung cancer. Data came from immunoSEQ multiplex PCR; TCRdb stores just in-frame clones and leaves some out. The profile shows more than 15,000 clones, about nine tenths of them singletons. Concerning this clone itself: Its target is not known.

Study-wide points: T cell clonality was highest in uninvolved adjacent lung, above tumor. Heterogeneity cannot be ruled out, as sequencing used one tumor region only. A median of approximately 57 clones ranked among the top 100 in tumor appeared in adjacent lung. Longer overall survival was associated with a higher density of T cells in the blood.

The TCR originated in an older female donor with stage III squamous cell lung carcinoma. The sample in question was peripheral blood, obtained before any cancer treatment.

CDR3 sequence (DNA): TGTGCCAGCAGTGAATTCCGGGGGGGGGATGAAGCTTTCTTT. This codes for CASSEFRGGDEAFF. The chain recombines TRBV6-1 with TRBJ1-1, with a tentative D call TRBD1 (5 bases). The CDR3 has 14 residues. Trimming removed 2 bases at V and 7 bases at J, with 14 bases between. CDR1 and CDR2 from the germline V gene are MNHNS and SASEGT.